Listed below are T cell receptor beta chains from one sample, sequenced in a study of CD8+ T cells in alopecia areata. Sequencing used immunoSEQ multiplex PCR; TCRdb keeps in-frame clones, though not all of them. The sample yields roughly 250,000 clones, about two thirds seen once. This sample comprised CD4+ T cells sorted from blood, obtained at week 0. The receptor set was obtained from a human donor with alopecia areata. CDR3s include the opening cysteine and the closing phenylalanine or tryptophan. A D gene is named only where the DNA matches it firmly. Only some rows state a clone size, as once, few, many or a class for expanded clones.

abundance: .
j_gene: TRBJ1-1
d_gene: .
v_gene: TRBV29-1
CDR3aa: CSVVLTEAFF
CDR3nt: TGCAGCGTTGTTTTGACTGAAGCTTTCTTT

abundance: once
j_gene: TRBJ2-3
d_gene: TRBD2
v_gene: TRBV4-1
CDR3aa: CASSQDSGVGDTQYF
CDR3nt: TGCGCCAGCAGCCAAGATAGCGGGGTTGGTGATACGCAGTATTTT

abundance: .
j_gene: TRBJ2-5
d_gene: .
v_gene: TRBV2
CDR3aa: CASTNLRGPQETQYF
CDR3nt: TGTGCCAGCACCAATCTGAGAGGGCCTCAAGAGACCCAGTACTTC

abundance: .
j_gene: TRBJ1-6
d_gene: .
v_gene: TRBV29-1
CDR3aa: CSVGTGPNSPLHF
CDR3nt: TGCAGCGTCGGGACCGGACCTAATTCACCCCTCCACTTT

abundance: .
j_gene: TRBJ1-4
d_gene: .
v_gene: TRBV11-2
CDR3aa: CASSLDRAGVTLTEKLFF
CDR3nt: TGTGCCAGCAGCTTAGATCGAGCGGGGGTGACATTGACTGAAAAACTGTTTTTT

abundance: .
j_gene: TRBJ2-3
d_gene: .
v_gene: TRBV30
CDR3aa: CAWRATRLGAQYF
CDR3nt: TGTGCCTGGAGGGCTACCCGCCTGGGGGCGCAGTATTTT

abundance: .
j_gene: TRBJ1-2
d_gene: TRBD1
v_gene: TRBV23-1
CDR3aa: CASKTGTGKHGYTF
CDR3nt: TGCGCCAGCAAGACCGGGACAGGGAAGCATGGCTACACCTTC

abundance: .
j_gene: TRBJ2-7
d_gene: .
v_gene: TRBV15
CDR3aa: CATSRDNYEQYF
CDR3nt: TGTGCCACCAGCAGGGACAATTACGAGCAGTACTTC

abundance: .
j_gene: TRBJ2-3
d_gene: .
v_gene: TRBV7-9
CDR3aa: CASTRRSGTDTQYF
CDR3nt: TGTGCCAGCACCCGAAGGAGCGGCACAGATACGCAGTATTTT

abundance: .
j_gene: TRBJ2-5
d_gene: TRBD1
v_gene: TRBV29-1
CDR3aa: CSVGTGRLQETQYF
CDR3nt: TGCAGCGTTGGGACAGGGCGCCTTCAAGAGACCCAGTACTTC

abundance: .
j_gene: TRBJ2-5
d_gene: TRBD1
v_gene: TRBV7-9
CDR3aa: CASSFTGGAETQYF
CDR3nt: TGTGCCAGCAGCTTTACAGGGGGCGCAGAGACCCAGTACTTC

abundance: .
j_gene: TRBJ2-7
d_gene: .
v_gene: TRBV30
CDR3aa: CAWKGFSYEQYF
CDR3nt: TGTGCCTGGAAGGGGTTCTCCTACGAGCAGTACTTC

abundance: .
j_gene: TRBJ2-5
d_gene: .
v_gene: TRBV5-1
CDR3aa: CASSLLVTGEETQYF
CDR3nt: TGCGCCAGCAGCTTGTTAGTCACGGGGGAAGAGACCCAGTACTTC

abundance: .
j_gene: TRBJ1-5
d_gene: .
v_gene: TRBV7-6
CDR3aa: CASSPGERGNQPQHF
CDR3nt: TGTGCCAGCAGCCCGGGGGAGAGGGGCAATCAGCCCCAGCATTTT

abundance: .
j_gene: TRBJ2-5
d_gene: .
v_gene: TRBV5-1
CDR3aa: CASSLATKGETQYF
CDR3nt: TGCGCCAGCAGCTTGGCGACTAAGGGAGAGACCCAGTACTTC

abundance: .
j_gene: TRBJ2-1
d_gene: TRBD2
v_gene: TRBV10-3
CDR3aa: CATRLAGGDEQFF
CDR3nt: TGTGCCACCCGACTAGCGGGGGGGGATGAGCAGTTCTTC

abundance: .
j_gene: TRBJ2-7
d_gene: .
v_gene: TRBV6-5
CDR3aa: CASSPTDVSYEQYF
CDR3nt: TGTGCCAGCAGTCCAACGGACGTTTCCTACGAGCAGTACTTC

abundance: .
j_gene: TRBJ2-3
d_gene: TRBD2
v_gene: TRBV30
CDR3aa: CAWRKTRGGTDTQYF
CDR3nt: TGTGCCTGGAGAAAGACGCGGGGGGGCACAGATACGCAGTATTTT

abundance: .
j_gene: TRBJ1-5
d_gene: .
v_gene: TRBV10-3
CDR3aa: CAISEVPNQPQHF
CDR3nt: TGTGCCATCAGTGAGGTTCCCAATCAGCCCCAGCATTTT

abundance: .
j_gene: TRBJ2-5
d_gene: TRBD1
v_gene: TRBV6-5
CDR3aa: CASSPWTGSETQYF
CDR3nt: TGTGCCAGCAGTCCATGGACAGGGAGTGAGACCCAGTACTTC

abundance: .
j_gene: TRBJ2-7
d_gene: .
v_gene: TRBV5-1
CDR3aa: CASSLIGSRAYEQYF
CDR3nt: TGCGCCAGCAGCCTGATAGGGAGTCGTGCCTACGAGCAGTACTTC

abundance: .
j_gene: TRBJ2-5
d_gene: .
v_gene: TRBV30
CDR3aa: CAWEVGKGEETQYF
CDR3nt: TGTGCCTGGGAGGTGGGGAAGGGGGAAGAGACCCAGTACTTC

abundance: .
j_gene: TRBJ2-1
d_gene: TRBD2
v_gene: TRBV7-9
CDR3aa: CASRQSLAGGSYNEQFF
CDR3nt: TGTGCCAGCAGACAAAGCCTAGCGGGGGGCTCCTACAATGAGCAGTTCTTC

abundance: .
j_gene: TRBJ2-5
d_gene: .
v_gene: TRBV5-1
CDR3aa: CASSSQETQYF
CDR3nt: TGCGCCAGCAGCTCTCAGGAGACCCAGTACTTC

abundance: .
j_gene: TRBJ1-6
d_gene: .
v_gene: TRBV30
CDR3aa: CAWSAAGQRRSPLHF
CDR3nt: TGTGCCTGGAGTGCCGCCGGACAGAGAAGGTCACCCCTCCACTTT

abundance: .
j_gene: TRBJ1-5
d_gene: .
v_gene: TRBV27
CDR3aa: CASSPGWSNQPQHF
CDR3nt: TGTGCCAGCAGTCCTGGGTGGAGCAATCAGCCCCAGCATTTT

abundance: .
j_gene: TRBJ1-6
d_gene: .
v_gene: TRBV30
CDR3aa: CAWSPGDFSPLHF
CDR3nt: TGTGCCTGGAGTCCGGGGGATTTTTCACCCCTCCACTTT

abundance: .
j_gene: TRBJ1-1
d_gene: .
v_gene: TRBV27
CDR3aa: CASRPRGGNTEAFF
CDR3nt: TGTGCCAGCAGGCCCCGCGGGGGGAACACTGAAGCTTTCTTT

abundance: few
j_gene: TRBJ2-7
d_gene: .
v_gene: TRBV29-1
CDR3aa: CSAGERDEQYF
CDR3nt: TGCAGTGCCGGAGAGCGCGACGAGCAGTACTTC

abundance: .
j_gene: TRBJ1-1
d_gene: .
v_gene: TRBV9
CDR3aa: CASSVDMGLNTEAFF
CDR3nt: TGTGCCAGCAGCGTAGATATGGGCTTAAACACTGAAGCTTTCTTT

abundance: few
j_gene: TRBJ1-2
d_gene: TRBD1
v_gene: TRBV29-1
CDR3aa: CSVYRGTGVSYGYTF
CDR3nt: TGCAGCGTTTACCGCGGTACAGGGGTTTCCTATGGCTACACCTTC

abundance: few
j_gene: TRBJ1-2
d_gene: .
v_gene: TRBV25-1
CDR3aa: CASSELGHEVSNYGYTF
CDR3nt: TGTGCCAGCAGTGAATTGGGACACGAGGTCTCTAACTATGGCTACACCTTC

abundance: once
j_gene: TRBJ2-6
d_gene: .
v_gene: TRBV13
CDR3aa: CASSLTSGANVLTF
CDR3nt: TGTGCCAGCAGCTTAACCTCCGGGGCCAACGTCCTGACTTTC

abundance: .
j_gene: TRBJ1-1
d_gene: .
v_gene: TRBV30
CDR3aa: CAWTGPLRDTEAFF
CDR3nt: TGTGCCTGGACCGGACCCCTAAGGGACACTGAAGCTTTCTTT

abundance: .
j_gene: TRBJ2-3
d_gene: .
v_gene: TRBV2
CDR3aa: CASSERQVYTDTQYF
CDR3nt: TGTGCCAGCAGTGAACGACAGGTCTACACAGATACGCAGTATTTT

abundance: .
j_gene: TRBJ1-5
d_gene: .
v_gene: TRBV4-1
CDR3aa: CASSQEGSSYSNQPQHF
CDR3nt: TGCGCCAGCAGCCAAGAGGGCAGCTCTTATAGCAATCAGCCCCAGCATTTT

abundance: .
j_gene: TRBJ2-1
d_gene: TRBD2
v_gene: TRBV7-2
CDR3aa: CASSLHRTSGNNEQFF
CDR3nt: TGTGCCAGCAGCTTACACCGGACTAGCGGAAACAATGAGCAGTTCTTC

abundance: .
j_gene: TRBJ1-1
d_gene: .
v_gene: TRBV15
CDR3aa: CATSRAAHTEAFF
CDR3nt: TGTGCCACCAGCAGAGCTGCGCACACTGAAGCTTTCTTT

abundance: .
j_gene: TRBJ2-7
d_gene: .
v_gene: TRBV30
CDR3aa: CAFGDLSYEQYF
CDR3nt: TGTGCCTTCGGGGACCTCTCCTACGAGCAGTACTTC

abundance: .
j_gene: TRBJ2-7
d_gene: .
v_gene: TRBV20-1
CDR3aa: CSARRTTEQYF
CDR3nt: TGCAGTGCTAGAAGGACGACAGAGCAGTACTTC

abundance: once
j_gene: TRBJ2-5
d_gene: .
v_gene: TRBV6-5
CDR3aa: CASGLQETQYF
CDR3nt: TGTGCCAGCGGATTACAAGAGACCCAGTACTTC

abundance: few
j_gene: TRBJ2-7
d_gene: TRBD1
v_gene: TRBV9
CDR3aa: CASSVAGEGTVSYEQYF
CDR3nt: TGTGCCAGCAGCGTAGCGGGTGAGGGGACAGTCTCCTACGAGCAGTACTTC

abundance: .
j_gene: TRBJ1-5
d_gene: TRBD1
v_gene: TRBV7-2
CDR3aa: CASSLGQGGFQPQHF
CDR3nt: TGTGCCAGCAGCTTAGGACAGGGAGGCTTTCAGCCCCAGCATTTT

abundance: .
j_gene: TRBJ2-7
d_gene: TRBD2
v_gene: TRBV30
CDR3aa: CAWSSGGSSYEQYF
CDR3nt: TGTGCCTGGAGTAGCGGGGGGAGCTCCTACGAGCAGTACTTC

abundance: .
j_gene: TRBJ1-1
d_gene: .
v_gene: TRBV10-3
CDR3aa: CAITGHNTEAFF
CDR3nt: TGTGCCATCACCGGACACAACACTGAAGCTTTCTTT